This T cell receptor beta chain comes out of a study of breast tumors, draining lymph nodes, adjacent tissues. General study findings and limits: Luminal-like breast cancer showed significantly higher tumor–nontumor repertoire similarity than basal-like. Tumor T cell lymph node origin was a supported hypothesis, not proven. Tumors had less TCR diversity than lymph nodes, more than nontumor tissue.

MiXCR, run by TCRdb on the multiplex PCR reads, gives a single entry per CDR3 protein. The profile shows approximately 90,000 distinct CDR3 sequences, about 27% of them singletons. This CDR3 is built from 16 residues. V dropped 5 bases and J dropped 4 bases, with 20 bases sitting between them. Germline assignment: CDR1 SGHTA and CDR2 FQGNSA. At least ten counts were recorded for this clonotype. No antigen is known for it. Breast cancer patients provided tissue from their axillary draining lymph nodes. The chain uses TRBV7-2 and TRBJ2-5, with D possibly called TRBD1 or TRBD2 (5 bases each). The sequence came from a female donor with breast cancer. Some clones in this sample may be carry-over from other donors' samples. The material sequenced was axillary lymph node tissue. The CDR3 bases are TGTGCCAGCAGCCCCTCGGGGCCAGGGCTAGGAGAGACCCAGTACTTC. This encodes CASSPSGPGLGETQYF.